The TCR beta chain under discussion was sequenced for a study of graft-versus-host responses after intestinal transplantation. Study context: Multivisceral, liver-intestinal, or isolated intestinal grafts went to recipients. Study-wide points: GvH clones appeared in recipient marrow, some first in ileum or blood.

Profiling relied on immunoSEQ multiplex PCR, and the TCRdb table lists in-frame clones only, not all of them. This repertoire shows about 9,700 clones, 30% to 35% found once; its top ten account for less than 5.5%. With 200,000 irradiated, violet-dye-labeled stimulator cells, 200,000 CFSE-labeled responder cells were plated. Proliferating CFSE-low CD3+CD4+ and CD3+CD8+ responders were sorted post-reaction. This CDR3 spans 14 amino acids. Trimming removed 6 bases from V and 3 bases from J; junction bases left unmatched: 4. Germline V gene lookup returns CDR1 SGHNT and CDR2 YYREEE (reference sequence). This clone was detected a few times.

The clonotype was recovered from a human patient who was an organ donor for intestinal transplantation. The source material was alloreactive CD4+ T cells from a mixed lymphocyte reaction culture, sampled before transplantation. As for subset: CFSE-low proliferating T cells sorted from roughly six-day pre-transplant mixed lymphocyte reaction (GvH or HvG direction). The chain couples TRBV5-4 to TRBJ2-3, with 10 bases aligning to TRBD2. Here the CDR3 reads CASKQAGGTDTQYF. The CDR3 bases are TGTGCCAGCAAGCAAGCGGGGGGGACAGATACGCAGTATTTT. Variable domain in full (rest from reference TRBV5-4 and TRBJ2-3): ETGVTQSPTHLIKTRGQQVTLRCSSQSGHNTVSWYQQALGQGPQFIFQYYREEENGRGNFPPRFSGLQFPNYSSELNVNALELDDSALYLCASKQAGGTDTQYFGPGTRLTVL.